The following is a TCR beta chain sequence with its context. This sample was taken from a study of technical replicates of blood from several donors. Clones were read by immunoSEQ multiplex PCR, and TCRdb kept only the in-frame ones, dropping some. The data hold approximately 79,000 clones, with roughly 94% observed a single time. The germline gives CDR1 SGHDT, CDR2 YYEEEE. This CDR3 comprises 15 residues. The junction had 4 bases not matched to a gene; V was cut back by 2 bases and J by 3 bases. The sequenced sample consisted of T cells isolated from PBMCs. The rearrangement links TRBV5-6 to TRBJ2-1; 8 bases are a match to TRBD1. The receptor was isolated from a human donor in good health. The CDR3 spells CASSFRDRIYNEQFF. CDR3 nucleotide sequence: TGTGCCAGCAGCTTCCGGGACAGGATCTACAATGAGCAGTTCTTC.